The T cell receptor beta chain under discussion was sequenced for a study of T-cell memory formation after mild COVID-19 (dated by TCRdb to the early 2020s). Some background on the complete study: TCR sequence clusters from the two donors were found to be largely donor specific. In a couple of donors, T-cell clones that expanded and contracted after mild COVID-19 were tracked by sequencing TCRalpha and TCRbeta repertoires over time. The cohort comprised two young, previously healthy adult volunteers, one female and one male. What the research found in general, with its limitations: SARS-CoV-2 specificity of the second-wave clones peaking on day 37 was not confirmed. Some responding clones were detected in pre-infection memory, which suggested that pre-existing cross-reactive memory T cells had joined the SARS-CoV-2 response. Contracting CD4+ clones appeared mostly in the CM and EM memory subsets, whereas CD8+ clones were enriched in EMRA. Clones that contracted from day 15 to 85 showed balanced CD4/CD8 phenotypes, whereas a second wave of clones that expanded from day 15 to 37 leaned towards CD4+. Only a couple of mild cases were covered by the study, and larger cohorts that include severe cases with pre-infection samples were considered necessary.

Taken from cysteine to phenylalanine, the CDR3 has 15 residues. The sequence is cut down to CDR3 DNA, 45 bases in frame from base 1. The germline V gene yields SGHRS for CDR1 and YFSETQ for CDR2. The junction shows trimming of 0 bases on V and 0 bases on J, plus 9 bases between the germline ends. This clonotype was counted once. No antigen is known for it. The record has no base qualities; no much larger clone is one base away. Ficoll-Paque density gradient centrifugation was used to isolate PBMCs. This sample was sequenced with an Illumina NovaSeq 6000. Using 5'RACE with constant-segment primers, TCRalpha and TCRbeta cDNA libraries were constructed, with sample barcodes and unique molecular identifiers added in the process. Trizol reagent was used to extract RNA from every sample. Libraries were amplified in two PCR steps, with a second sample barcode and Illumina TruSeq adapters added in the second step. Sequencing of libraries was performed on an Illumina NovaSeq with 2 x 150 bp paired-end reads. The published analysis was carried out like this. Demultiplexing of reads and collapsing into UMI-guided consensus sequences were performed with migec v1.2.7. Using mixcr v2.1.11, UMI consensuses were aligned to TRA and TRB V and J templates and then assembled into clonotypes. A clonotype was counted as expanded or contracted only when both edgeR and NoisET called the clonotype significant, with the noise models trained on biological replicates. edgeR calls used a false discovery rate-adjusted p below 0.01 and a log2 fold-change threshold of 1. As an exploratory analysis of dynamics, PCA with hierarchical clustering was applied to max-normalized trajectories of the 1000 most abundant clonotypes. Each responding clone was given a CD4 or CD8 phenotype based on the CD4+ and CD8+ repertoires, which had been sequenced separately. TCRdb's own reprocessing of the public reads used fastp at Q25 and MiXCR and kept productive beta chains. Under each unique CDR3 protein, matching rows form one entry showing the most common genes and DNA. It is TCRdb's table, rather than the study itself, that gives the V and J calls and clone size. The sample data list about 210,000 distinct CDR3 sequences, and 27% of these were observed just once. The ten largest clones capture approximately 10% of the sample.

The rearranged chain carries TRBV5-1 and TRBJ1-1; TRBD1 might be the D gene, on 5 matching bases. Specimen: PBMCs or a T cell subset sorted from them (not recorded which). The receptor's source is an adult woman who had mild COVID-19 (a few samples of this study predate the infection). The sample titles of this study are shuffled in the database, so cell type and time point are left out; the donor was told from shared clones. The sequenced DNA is TGCGCCAGCAGCTTGGAGGTACAGGTGAACACTGAAGCTTTCTTT. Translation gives CASSLEVQVNTEAFF.